This entry lists 21 T cell receptor beta chains sequenced from one sample in a study of molecular identifiers for immune sequencing clone quantification. TCRdb re-analysed the PCR reads in MiXCR, keeping a single row per CDR3 protein. The sample has tens of thousands of distinct CDR3 sequences; 15% to 20% are singletons. The source material was naive CD8+ T cells from blood, with Jurkat cell RNA spiked in. Subset specified: FACS-sorted CD8+CD4-CCR7+CD45RA+ naive T cells. The source is a human donor in good health. Some libraries in this study had Jurkat cell RNA spiked in.

Of note for this clonotype: Given a much more abundant clone one base away, this may be a read error. This chain connects TRBV5-3 to TRBJ2-5; 8 bases map to TRBD2. TRBV5-3 has ORF status, its function being uncertain. The CDR3 has 15 amino acids. The CDR3 sequence: CASSLPGGLQETQYF. In DNA form, the CDR3 reads TGTGCCAGCAGCTTACCGGGAGGGCTCCAAGAGACCCAGTACTTC.

A few counts support this clonotype. The chain uses TRBV10-3 and TRBJ2-2; D assignment may be TRBD1 or TRBD2 (5 bases each). CDR3 size: 16 residues. Between the trimmed V and J ends, which lost 2 bases and 3 bases, there was a span of 13 bases. Looked up from germline, CDR1 is ENHRY and CDR2 is SYGVKD. The CDR3 DNA follows: TGTGCCATCAGTGAGAGCAGAAGAGGGGACACCGGGGAGCTGTTTTTT. Translated, it gives CAISESRRGDTGELFF.

The V call is TRBV3-1, the J call TRBJ2-1; TRBD2 agrees at 7 bases. From germline, CDR1 is LGHDT and CDR2 YNNKEL (reference sequence). The CDR3 runs to 17 residues. After removal of 4 bases from V and 1 base from J, the junction contained 10 bases not matched to a gene. The CDR3 loop reads CASSRERRRESYNEQFF. The CDR3 nucleotides are TGTGCCAGCAGCCGAGAGCGTCGGCGGGAGTCCTACAATGAGCAGTTCTTC.

Points on this clonotype: A read error may be the cause here, since a much bigger clone is one base away. V is TRBV7-6 and J is TRBJ2-7; unclear D gene. Germline values: CDR1 SGHVS, CDR2 FNYEAQ. V was pared by 1 base and J by 6 bases, with 13 bases between. The CDR3 is 14 residues long. The CDR3 loop reads CASSLVSQPGEQYF. The DNA for the CDR3 is TGTGCCAGCAGCTTAGTCTCACAGCCAGGCGAGCAGTACTTC. The variable domain in full, completed from reference TRBV7-6 and TRBJ2-7, reads GAGVSQSPRYKVTKRGQDVALRCDPISGHVSLYWYRQALGQGPEFLTYFNYEAQQDKSGLPNDRFSAERPEGSISTLTIQRTEQRDSAMYRCASSLVSQPGEQYFGPGTRLTVT.

This clonotype was detected only a few times. A read error is possible here, since a much larger clone lies one base away. The chain uses TRBV20-1 and TRBJ2-7; no clear D gene. The CDR3 has 13 residues. Germline CDR1 DFQATT, CDR2 SNEGSKA (reference sequence). The CDR3 DNA reads as TGCGGTGCCTCCCGGGCGGCATCCTACGAGCAGTACTTC. Protein product: CGASRAASYEQYF.

This clonotype was recorded at least ten times. This chain connects TRBV7-2 to TRBJ2-5; TRBD2 matches at 11 bases. The CDR3 consists of 17 residues. Unmatched junction bases numbered 9, after V lost 1 base and J lost 5 bases. Looked up from germline, CDR1 is SGHTA and CDR2 is FQGNSA. The CDR3 region has the DNA TGTGCCAGCAGCTTAGTGTTAGCGGGAGGGATACAGGAGACCCAGTACTTC. Its translation: CASSLVLAGGIQETQYF.

This clonotype was recorded at least ten times. V is TRBV27 and J is TRBJ2-2; possible D gene TRBD2, 6 bases. The CDR3 covers 14 residues. V lost 5 bases and J 5 bases, leaving 12 bases between the germline ends. Germline loops: CDR1 MNHEY, CDR2 SMNVEV (reference sequence). CDR3 region: CASSPQEGTGELFF. DNA for the CDR3: TGTGCCAGCAGTCCCCAGGAGGGGACCGGGGAGCTGTTTTTT.

This clonotype appeared many times. The chain couples TRBV30 to TRBJ1-1; possible D gene TRBD1, 6 bases. Germline V CDR1 and CDR2: GTSNPN, SVGIG (reference sequence). Trimming took off 2 bases at V and 7 bases at J, with 14 bases between the two ends. This CDR3 region has 13 residues. The DNA for the CDR3 is TGTGCCTGGAGTTTTCCAGGGGTGAGTGAAGCTTTCTTT. Amino acid sequence: CAWSFPGVSEAFF.

To note about this clonotype: The conserved phenylalanine or tryptophan normally closing the CDR3 is absent here, so this likely arose from a read error. The chain carries TRBV19 and TRBJ1-1; TRBD1 might be the D (5 bases). The germline CDR1 and CDR2 sequences are LNHDA and SQIVND (reference sequence). V was shortened by 7 bases and J by 11 bases, with 14 bases between the two germline ends. The CDR3 runs to 11 residues. The CDR3, as DNA: TGTGCCAGTATCCAGGGAAGCGAGGCTTTCATT. Residues: CASIQGSEAFI.

There are many counts of this clonotype. The V gene is TRBV9, the J gene TRBJ1-1; unclear D gene. V lost 7 bases and J 2 bases, leaving 9 bases between the germline ends. The CDR3 runs 12 residues. The germline CDR1 and CDR2 sequences are SGDLS and YYNGEE. In DNA, the CDR3 is TGTGCCAGCTCCAGGACCAACACTGAAGCTTTCTTT. Translation: CASSRTNTEAFF.

This clonotype was counted only a few times. This chain joins TRBV20-1 and TRBJ2-1, with 7 bases matching TRBD2. Losses at the gene ends were 0 bases for V and 3 bases for J; bases not matched to a gene: 2. The CDR3 runs 14 residues. Germline CDR1 and CDR2: DFQATT and SNEGSKA (reference sequence). CDR3 sequence reads: CSARDLADYNEQFF. As DNA, the CDR3 is TGCAGTGCTAGAGACCTAGCGGACTACAATGAGCAGTTCTTC.

This chain links TRBV29-1 with TRBJ2-1; TRBD1 aligns across 9 bases. Germline-derived CDR1 and CDR2 are SQVTM and ANQGSEA. The CDR3 runs 16 residues. The junction had 4 bases not matched to a gene; V was cut back by 0 bases and J by 1 base. CDR3 DNA sequence: TGCAGCGTTGAAGAGCCGGGACAGGGTTCCTACAATGAGCAGTTCTTC. Protein product: CSVEEPGQGSYNEQFF.

The chain carries TRBV6-2 or TRBV6-3 and TRBJ2-3, with D possibly matching TRBD2 (5 bases). The V end lost 10 bases, the J end lost 4 bases, and 21 bases lay between the germline ends. The CDR3 is made up of 15 amino acids. From germline, CDR1 is MNHEY and CDR2 SVGEGT. CDR3 sequence (DNA): TGTGCCACCACTCTCTTGGTGGGAGAGGCAGATACGCAGTATTTT. Translating it yields CATTLLVGEADTQYF.

By proportion, this clonotype is medium-sized. J is TRBJ1-5 and V is TRBV29-1, with D possibly TRBD1 on 5 matching bases. Trimming stripped 7 bases from V and 5 bases from J, with 21 bases between. The CDR3 has 15 residues. The V gene's germline CDR1 is SQVTM and CDR2 ANQGSEA. This CDR3 reads CSALGEGNMDQPQHF. The CDR3 coding sequence is TGCAGCGCCCTGGGAGAGGGGAACATGGATCAGCCCCAGCATTTT.

This clonotype was seen at least ten times. This chain links TRBV11-2 with TRBJ2-3; D is unresolved. V was trimmed by 1 base and J by 4 bases, leaving 6 bases between them. The length of the CDR3 is 13 residues. Germline lookup yields CDR1 SGHAT and CDR2 FQNNGV. CDR3 DNA: TGTGCCAGCAGCTTAGGGACCTCAGATACGCAGTATTTT. The encoded protein is CASSLGTSDTQYF.

This clonotype was recorded at least ten times. V usage is TRBV5-1 and J usage is TRBJ2-3, with D perhaps matching TRBD1 (6 bases). Germline V gene sequence: CDR1 SGHRS, CDR2 YFSETQ. CDR3 length equals 15 residues. V dropped 5 bases and J dropped 3 bases, with 16 bases sitting between them. Written as DNA, the CDR3 is TGCGCCAGCAGTTTTTCACAGGGCCCGACAGATACGCAGTATTTT. It translates to CASSFSQGPTDTQYF.

The rearrangement joins TRBV12-3 or TRBV12-4 to TRBJ2-4; tentative D call: TRBD1 (5 bases). With 4 bases removed from V and 2 bases from J, the gap between germline ends came to 15 bases. The CDR3 length is 16 residues. The CDR3 DNA follows: TGTGCCAGCAGTTCTCTATCTGACAGTCCCAAAAACATTCAGTACTTC. Translation gives CASSSLSDSPKNIQYF.

On this clonotype itself: Given a much more abundant clone one base away, this may be a read error. The rearrangement uses TRBV10-3 and TRBJ1-4; no clear D gene. The V gene's germline CDR1 is ENHRY and CDR2 SYGVKD. Trimming stripped 2 bases from V and 10 bases from J, with 8 bases between. The CDR3 is 12 residues long. The CDR3 sequence is CAISEELGKLFF. CDR3 bases: TGTGCCATCAGTGAGGAGTTGGGAAAACTGTTTTTT.

This clonotype came up many times. The chain has TRBV28 and TRBJ1-2; TRBD1 matches 7 bases. The V gene's germline CDR1 is MDHEN and CDR2 SYDVKM. CDR3 length: 14 amino acids. V lost 1 base, J lost 4 bases, and 3 bases stayed unmatched. CDR3 sequence: CASSLSDRPYGYTF. The CDR3 DNA is TGTGCCAGCAGTTTATCGGACAGGCCCTATGGCTACACCTTC.

V and J are TRBV6-4 and TRBJ2-3; D may correspond to TRBD1 or TRBD2 (5 bases each). Germline loops: CDR1 MRHNA, CDR2 SNTAGT. Trimming left V 3 bases short and J 1 base short, with 14 bases between. CDR3 length: 16 amino acids. The CDR3 spells CASSDRELTGTDTQYF. CDR3 bases: TGTGCCAGCAGTGATAGGGAGTTGACAGGCACAGATACGCAGTATTTT.

At least ten counts were recorded for this clonotype. V is TRBV29-1 and J is TRBJ2-1; 7 nucleotides match TRBD2. The CDR3 is made up of 13 amino acids. Germline V gene sequence: CDR1 SQVTM, CDR2 ANQGSEA. The CDR3 region has the DNA TGCAGTGTGGGGGGGGGGGAAGGCAATGAGCAGTTCTTC. Translation gives CSVGGGEGNEQFF.